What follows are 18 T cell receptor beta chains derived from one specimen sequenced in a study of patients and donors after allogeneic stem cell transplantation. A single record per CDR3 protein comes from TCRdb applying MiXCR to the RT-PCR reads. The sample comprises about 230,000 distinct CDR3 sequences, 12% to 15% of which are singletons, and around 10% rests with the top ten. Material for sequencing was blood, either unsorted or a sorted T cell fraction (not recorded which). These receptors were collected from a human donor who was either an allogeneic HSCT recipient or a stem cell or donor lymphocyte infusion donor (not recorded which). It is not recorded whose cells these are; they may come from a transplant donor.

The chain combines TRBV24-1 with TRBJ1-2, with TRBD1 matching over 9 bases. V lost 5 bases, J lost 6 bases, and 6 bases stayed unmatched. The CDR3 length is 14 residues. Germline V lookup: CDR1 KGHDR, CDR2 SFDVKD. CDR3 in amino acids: CATSAGQGRDGYTF. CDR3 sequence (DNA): TGTGCCACCAGTGCGGGACAGGGCCGTGATGGCTACACCTTC.

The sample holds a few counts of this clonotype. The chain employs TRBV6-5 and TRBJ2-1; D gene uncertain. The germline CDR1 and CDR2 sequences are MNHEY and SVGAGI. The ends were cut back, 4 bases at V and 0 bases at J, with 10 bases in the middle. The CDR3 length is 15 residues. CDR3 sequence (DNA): TGTGCCAGCAGTTTCACTTTGGGCTCCTACAATGAGCAGTTCTTC. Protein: CASSFTLGSYNEQFF.

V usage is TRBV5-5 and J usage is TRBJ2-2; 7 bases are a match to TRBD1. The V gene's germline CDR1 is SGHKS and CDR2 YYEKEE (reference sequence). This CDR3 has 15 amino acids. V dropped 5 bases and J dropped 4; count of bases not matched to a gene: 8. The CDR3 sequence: CASSKDRAGTGELFF. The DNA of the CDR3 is TGTGCCAGCAGTAAAGACAGGGCGGGCACCGGGGAGCTGTTTTTT.

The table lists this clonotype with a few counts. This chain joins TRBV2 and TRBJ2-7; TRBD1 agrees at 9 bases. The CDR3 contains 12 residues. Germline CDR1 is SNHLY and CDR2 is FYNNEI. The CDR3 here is CADRGNSYEQYF. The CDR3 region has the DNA TGTGCGGACAGGGGTAACTCCTACGAGCAGTACTTC. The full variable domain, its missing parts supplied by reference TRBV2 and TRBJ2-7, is EPEVTQTPSHQVTQMGQEVILRCVPISNHLYFYWYRQILGQKVEFLVSFYNNEISEKSEIFDDQFSVERPDGSNFTLKIRSTKLEDSAMYFCADRGNSYEQYFGPGTRLTVT.

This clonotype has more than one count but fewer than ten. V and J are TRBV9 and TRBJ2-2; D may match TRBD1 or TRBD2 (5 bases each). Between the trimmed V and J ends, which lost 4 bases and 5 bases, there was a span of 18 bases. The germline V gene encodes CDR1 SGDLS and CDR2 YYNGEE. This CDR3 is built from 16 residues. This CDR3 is CASSPTSGTRTGELFF. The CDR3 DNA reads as TGTGCCAGCAGCCCTACCTCGGGGACCCGGACCGGGGAGCTGTTTTTT.

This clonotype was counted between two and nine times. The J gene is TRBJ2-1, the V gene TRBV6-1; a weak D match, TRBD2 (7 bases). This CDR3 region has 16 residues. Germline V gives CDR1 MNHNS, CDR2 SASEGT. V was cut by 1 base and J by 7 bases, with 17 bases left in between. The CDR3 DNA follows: TGTGCCAGCAGTGAAGGGTTCGGGGGGCTTTCTAATGAGCAGTTCTTC. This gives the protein CASSEGFGGLSNEQFF.

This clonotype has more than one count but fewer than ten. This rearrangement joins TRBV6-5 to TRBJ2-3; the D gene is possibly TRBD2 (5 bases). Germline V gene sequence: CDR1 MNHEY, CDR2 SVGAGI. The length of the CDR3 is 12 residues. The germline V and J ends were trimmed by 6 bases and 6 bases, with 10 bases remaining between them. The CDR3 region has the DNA TGTGCCAGCAGCCCTAGGAGGGATACGCAGTATTTT. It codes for CASSPRRDTQYF.

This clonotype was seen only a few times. DNA of the CDR3: TGCGCCAGCAGCTCCAAGACAGGGGGTAGTCGGGACACTGAAGCTTTCTTT. It specifies CASSSKTGGSRDTEAFF. The rearrangement links TRBV5-1 to TRBJ1-1, with 9 bases identical to TRBD1. J gave up 3 bases and V 3 bases, and 12 bases lay outside the gene matches. CDR1 SGHRS and CDR2 YFSETQ come from the germline V gene. The CDR3 spans 17 residues.

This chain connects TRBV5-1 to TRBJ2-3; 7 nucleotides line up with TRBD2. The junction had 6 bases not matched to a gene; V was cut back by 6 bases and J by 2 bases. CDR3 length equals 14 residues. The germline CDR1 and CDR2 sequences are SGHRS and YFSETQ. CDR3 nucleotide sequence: TGCGCCAGCACCTCCGGGGGGTACACAGATACGCAGTATTTT. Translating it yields CASTSGGYTDTQYF.

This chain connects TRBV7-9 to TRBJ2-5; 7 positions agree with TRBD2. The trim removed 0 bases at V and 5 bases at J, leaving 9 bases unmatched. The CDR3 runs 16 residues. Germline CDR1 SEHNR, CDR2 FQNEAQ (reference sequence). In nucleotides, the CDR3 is TGTGCCAGCAGCTTAGCGCTTGGGGCGGGAGTGGAGACCCAGTACTTC. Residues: CASSLALGAGVETQYF. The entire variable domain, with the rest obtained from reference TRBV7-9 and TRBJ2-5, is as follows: DTGVSQNPRHKITKRGQNVTFRCDPISEHNRLYWYRQTLGQGPEFLTYFQNEAQLEKSRLLSDRFSAERPKGSFSTLEIQRTEQGDSAMYLCASSLALGAGVETQYFGPGTRLLVL.

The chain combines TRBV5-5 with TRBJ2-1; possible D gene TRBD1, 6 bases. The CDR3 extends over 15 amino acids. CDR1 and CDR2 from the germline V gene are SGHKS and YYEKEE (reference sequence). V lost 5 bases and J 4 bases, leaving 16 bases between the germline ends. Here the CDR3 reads CASSVLQGLYNEQFF. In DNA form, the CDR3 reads TGTGCCAGCAGTGTCCTGCAGGGGCTTTACAATGAGCAGTTCTTC.

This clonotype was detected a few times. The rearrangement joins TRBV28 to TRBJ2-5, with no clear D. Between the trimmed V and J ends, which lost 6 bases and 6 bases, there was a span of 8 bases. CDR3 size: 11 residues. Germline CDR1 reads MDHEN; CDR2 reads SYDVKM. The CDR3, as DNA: TGTGCCAGCAGAGGGTTGCAGACCCAGTACTTC. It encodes CASRGLQTQYF.

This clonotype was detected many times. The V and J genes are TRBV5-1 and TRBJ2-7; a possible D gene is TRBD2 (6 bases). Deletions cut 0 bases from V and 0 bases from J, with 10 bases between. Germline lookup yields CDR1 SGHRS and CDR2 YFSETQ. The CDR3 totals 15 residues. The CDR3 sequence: CASSLDGGRSYEQYF. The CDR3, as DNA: TGCGCCAGCAGCTTGGACGGGGGTCGCTCCTACGAGCAGTACTTC.

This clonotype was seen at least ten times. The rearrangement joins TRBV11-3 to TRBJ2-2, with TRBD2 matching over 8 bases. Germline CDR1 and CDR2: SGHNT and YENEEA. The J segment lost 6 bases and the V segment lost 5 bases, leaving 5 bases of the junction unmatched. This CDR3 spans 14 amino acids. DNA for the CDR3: TGTGCCAGCAGCGTAGCGGGATGGGCCGGGGAGCTGTTTTTT. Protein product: CASSVAGWAGELFF.

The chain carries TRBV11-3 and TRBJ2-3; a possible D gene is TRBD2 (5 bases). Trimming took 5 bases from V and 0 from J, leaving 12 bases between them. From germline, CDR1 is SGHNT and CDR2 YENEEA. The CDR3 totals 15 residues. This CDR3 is CASSVEASSTDTQYF. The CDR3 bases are TGTGCCAGCAGCGTGGAGGCTTCTAGCACAGATACGCAGTATTTT.

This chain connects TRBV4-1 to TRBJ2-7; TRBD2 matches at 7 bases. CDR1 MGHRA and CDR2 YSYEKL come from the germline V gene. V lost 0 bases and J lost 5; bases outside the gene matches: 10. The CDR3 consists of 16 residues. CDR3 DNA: TGCGCCAGCAGCCAAGAATGGACTAGTCGGTGGGACGAGCAGTACTTC. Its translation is CASSQEWTSRWDEQYF.

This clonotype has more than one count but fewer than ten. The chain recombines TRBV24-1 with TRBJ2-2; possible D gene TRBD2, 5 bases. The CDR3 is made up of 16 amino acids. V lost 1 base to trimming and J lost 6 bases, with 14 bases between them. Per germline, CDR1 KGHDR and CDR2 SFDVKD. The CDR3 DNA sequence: TGTGCCACCAGTGATTTAGTCTCCTCGGGGTCCGGGGAGCTGTTTTTT. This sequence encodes CATSDLVSSGSGELFF.

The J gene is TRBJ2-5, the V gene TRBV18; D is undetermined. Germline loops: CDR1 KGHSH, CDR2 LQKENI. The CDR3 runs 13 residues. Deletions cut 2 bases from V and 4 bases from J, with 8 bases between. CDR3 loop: CASSPNPLETQYF. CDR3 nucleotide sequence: TGTGCCAGCTCACCAAACCCCCTAGAGACCCAGTACTTC.